The 26 T cell receptor beta chains reported below all come from one sample, sequenced in a study of CD8 T cells in ankylosing spondylitis. Study results and limitations: Blood of patients with ankylosing spondylitis appeared to be characterized by a TCR beta motif of eight or nine highly homologous variants.

MiXCR, applied by TCRdb to the 5' RACE reads, yields one record per CDR3 protein. In the table there are 100,000 to 150,000 distinct CDR3 sequences, roughly 18% of which are singletons. The antigens for these receptors are not known. Sequencing input: blood, either unsorted or a sorted T cell fraction (not recorded which). The receptor source for this set is a male donor with ankylosing spondylitis.

This clonotype appeared a few times. The chain combines TRBV12-3 or TRBV12-4 with TRBJ2-7; D may match TRBD1 or TRBD2 (5 bases each). Trimming removed 3 bases from V and 3 bases from J, with 12 bases in between. This CDR3 spans 14 amino acids. Here the CDR3 DNA reads TGTGCCAGCAGTTTCTCGGGGCTTCGCTACGAGCAGTACTTC. Translation: CASSFSGLRYEQYF.

This clonotype showed up just a few times. V and J are TRBV3-1 and TRBJ1-4, with D tentatively TRBD1 (5 bases). There are 17 residues in the CDR3. Germline V gene sequence: CDR1 LGHDT, CDR2 YNNKEL (reference sequence). V was trimmed by 0 bases and J by 8 bases, leaving 19 bases between them. The CDR3 sequence: CASSQDPRLGVHEKLFF. The CDR3 DNA reads as TGTGCCAGCAGCCAAGATCCGCGACTAGGGGTTCACGAAAAACTGTTTTTT.

This clonotype was counted only a few times. This chain connects TRBV6-1 to TRBJ2-1, with TRBD1 as a possible D gene (5 bases). Germline V gives CDR1 MNHNS, CDR2 SASEGT. Trimming cost V 10 bases and J 8 bases, with 12 bases left between them. The CDR3 covers 11 residues. CDR3 loop: CATGRNDEQFF. CDR3 DNA sequence: TGTGCCACAGGGCGAAACGATGAGCAGTTCTTC.

The J gene is TRBJ2-1, the V gene TRBV5-1, with D perhaps TRBD2 (5 bases). Trimming took off 0 bases at V and 1 base at J, with 8 bases between the two ends. This CDR3 is 15 amino acids long. Germline V gives CDR1 SGHRS, CDR2 YFSETQ. The CDR3 loop reads CASSLETGSYNEQFF. CDR3 in DNA: TGCGCCAGCAGCTTGGAAACGGGGTCCTACAATGAGCAGTTCTTC.

The chain employs TRBV4-2 and TRBJ2-2; a weak D match, TRBD2 (5 bases). The CDR3 covers 17 residues. Trimming took off 1 base at V and 3 bases at J, with 15 bases between the two ends. Germline loops: CDR1 LGHNA, CDR2 YNFKEQ. This CDR3 reads CASSQVFVGEDTGELFF. CDR3 DNA sequence: TGTGCCAGCAGCCAAGTCTTCGTGGGAGAAGACACCGGGGAGCTGTTTTTT.

Judged by abundance, this clonotype is medium-sized. The V and J genes are TRBV24-1 and TRBJ2-1; 7 nucleotides line up with TRBD2. Germline trimming cut 1 base from V and 6 bases from J; bases unmatched to any gene: 8. The CDR3 runs to 16 residues. Germline V gene lookup returns CDR1 KGHDR and CDR2 SFDVKD. The DNA of the CDR3 is TGTGCCACCAGTGATTTAGGGGCGGGAGAGGGCAATGAGCAGTTCTTC. Protein sequence: CATSDLGAGEGNEQFF.

CDR3 region: CASGMGLAGDNEQFF. As DNA, the CDR3 is TGTGCCAGCGGGATGGGACTAGCGGGAGACAATGAGCAGTTCTTC. This chain joins TRBV7-6 and TRBJ2-1; TRBD2 matches at 14 bases. After removal of 8 bases from V and 5 bases from J, the junction contained 5 bases not matched to a gene. CDR1 and CDR2 (germline): SGHVS, FNYEAQ. The CDR3 is 15 residues long.

This clonotype was counted only a few times. This rearrangement joins TRBV12-3 or TRBV12-4 to TRBJ2-1, with 7 bases identical to TRBD2. The ends lost 2 bases at V and 3 bases at J; junction bases unmatched: 4. The CDR3 is made up of 15 amino acids. The CDR3 DNA reads as TGTGCCAGCAGTTTAACGGGAGGCTTCTACAATGAGCAGTTCTTC. Encoded protein: CASSLTGGFYNEQFF.

CDR3 loop: CASSLSINGETQYF. The CDR3 region has the DNA TGTGCCAGCAGTTTATCGATTAACGGTGAGACCCAGTACTTC. The V call is TRBV27, the J call TRBJ2-5, with no clear D. Trimming took 0 bases from V and 5 from J, leaving 10 bases between them. CDR3 size: 14 residues. Germline CDR1 MNHEY, CDR2 SMNVEV (reference sequence).

This clonotype was picked up a small number of times. The rearrangement links TRBV12-5 to TRBJ2-1, with TRBD2 matching over 7 bases. Germline assignment: CDR1 LGHNT and CDR2 FRNRAP. This CDR3 is 14 amino acids long. With 4 bases clipped from V and 0 bases from J, the junction kept 0 bases outside the gene matches. In DNA form, the CDR3 reads TGTGCTAGTGGTTCTAGCGGCTCCTACAATGAGCAGTTCTTC. It encodes CASGSSGSYNEQFF.

The J gene is TRBJ2-7, the V gene TRBV20-1; 11 bases map to TRBD1. Looked up from germline, CDR1 is DFQATT and CDR2 is SNEGSKA (reference sequence). V was pared by 7 bases and J by 3 bases, with 5 bases of the junction left unmatched. The CDR3 contains 13 residues. For the CDR3, the DNA is TGCAGTGTCGGACAGGGGGCGGTCTACGAGCAGTACTTC. Protein: CSVGQGAVYEQYF.

The chain couples TRBV14 to TRBJ1-5; 9 nucleotides line up with TRBD1. After removal of 4 bases from V and 0 bases from J, the junction contained 16 bases not matched to a gene. The length of the CDR3 is 20 residues. CDR1 and CDR2 (germline): SGHDN, FVKESK. In DNA form, the CDR3 reads TGTGCCAGCAGCCCCAGACCCGGGACAGGGTTGAGGAATAGCAATCAGCCCCAGCATTTT. This codes for CASSPRPGTGLRNSNQPQHF.

This clonotype was detected a few times. The genes are TRBV7-8 and TRBJ1-1; unclear D gene. V dropped 2 bases and J dropped 3 bases, with 4 bases sitting between them. There are 12 residues in the CDR3. Germline CDR1 SGHVS, CDR2 FQNEAQ. CDR3 in amino acids: CASSLFDTEAFF. The DNA of the CDR3 is TGTGCCAGCAGCTTATTCGACACTGAAGCTTTCTTT.

J is TRBJ1-2 and V is TRBV7-9; no definite D call. The ends were cut back, 4 bases at V and 6 bases at J, with 15 bases in the middle. In germline, CDR1 is SEHNR, CDR2 FQNEAQ (reference sequence). The CDR3 loop spans 14 amino acids. CDR3: CASSSRERQDGYTF. Written as DNA, the CDR3 is TGTGCCAGCAGCTCCCGTGAGCGGCAGGATGGCTACACCTTC.

This clonotype came up many times. V and J are TRBV3-1 and TRBJ2-2, with D uncertain. The CDR3 totals 13 residues. In germline, CDR1 is LGHDT, CDR2 YNNKEL (reference sequence). V was cut by 3 bases and J by 6 bases, with 8 bases left in between. The CDR3 sequence: CASSQGLSGELFF. CDR3 nucleotides: TGTGCCAGCAGCCAGGGTTTGTCCGGGGAGCTGTTTTTT.

This clonotype showed up many times. The CDR3 sequence: CASSFGAAGTDTQYF. The CDR3 DNA follows: TGTGCCAGCAGTTTTGGGGCAGCGGGCACAGATACGCAGTATTTT. The chain has TRBV27 and TRBJ2-3; D is perhaps TRBD1 or TRBD2 (5 bases each). CDR1 MNHEY and CDR2 SMNVEV come from the germline V gene (reference sequence). V was cut by 3 bases and J by 1 base, with 11 bases left in between. The CDR3 length is 15 residues.

In its sample, this clonotype was seen many times. This rearrangement joins TRBV9 to TRBJ2-3, with D maybe TRBD2 (6 bases). CDR3 size: 15 residues. V dropped 4 bases and J dropped 0 bases, with 12 bases sitting between them. Germline V gives CDR1 SGDLS, CDR2 YYNGEE. CDR3 sequence: CASSLGLYSTDTQYF. The CDR3 DNA follows: TGTGCCAGCAGCCTGGGACTCTATAGCACAGATACGCAGTATTTT.

The chain employs TRBV7-9 and TRBJ1-1, with TRBD1 matching 9 bases. Germline loops: CDR1 SEHNR, CDR2 FQNEAQ (reference sequence). CDR3 size: 14 residues. V lost 5 bases, J lost 5 bases, and 6 bases stayed unmatched. Written as DNA, the CDR3 is TGTGCCAGCAGCAGCCCGACAGGGGGAACTGAAGCTTTCTTT. This sequence encodes CASSSPTGGTEAFF.

The chain has TRBV5-1 and TRBJ2-7; D uncertain. The V end was cut by 1 base, the J end by 5 bases, with 7 bases between. The CDR3 spans 12 residues. Germline V gives CDR1 SGHRS, CDR2 YFSETQ. The CDR3 coding sequence is TGCGCCAGCAGCTTGCTACAAAACGAGCAGTACTTC. Translating gives CASSLLQNEQYF.

The chain employs TRBV4-2 and TRBJ2-7; D possibly corresponds to TRBD2 (5 bases). Deletions cut 6 bases from V and 7 bases from J, with 19 bases between. CDR1 is LGHNA and CDR2 is YNFKEQ in the germline V gene. The CDR3 totals 14 residues. CDR3 sequence: CASRGRDPLREQYF. CDR3 DNA: TGTGCCAGCAGAGGGAGAGACCCCTTGAGGGAGCAGTACTTC.

The gene calls are TRBV15 and TRBJ2-1, with 7 bases identical to TRBD2. The ends lost 1 base at V and 8 bases at J; junction bases unmatched: 8. The CDR3 has 15 residues. The V gene's germline CDR1 is LNHNV and CDR2 YYDKDF (reference sequence). DNA of the CDR3: TGTGCCACCAGCAGAGTAAGGGGAGGGCCGGATGAGCAGTTCTTC. Amino acid sequence: CATSRVRGGPDEQFF.

In this sample, this clonotype turned up a few times. The rearrangement uses TRBV6-2 or TRBV6-3 and TRBJ2-1; no clear D gene. Trimming cost V 8 bases and J 2 bases, with 13 bases left between them. This CDR3 has 14 residues. Looked up from germline, CDR1 is MNHEY and CDR2 is SVGEGT. The chain's CDR3 is CASGLLGAYNEQFF. CDR3 nucleotide sequence: TGTGCCAGCGGGCTTCTTGGGGCCTACAATGAGCAGTTCTTC.

This clonotype was found many times. The CDR3 nucleotides read TGTGCCAGCAGCTCCAGCCAGCGGGGTGACTACGAGCAGTACTTC. Its translation: CASSSSQRGDYEQYF. This rearrangement joins TRBV7-9 to TRBJ2-7; 7 bases line up with TRBD2. The germline gives CDR1 SEHNR, CDR2 FQNEAQ (reference sequence). The CDR3 is made up of 15 amino acids. The V and J ends lost 4 bases and 3 bases, in that order; junction bases with no gene match: 9.

This clonotype was counted only a few times. The chain employs TRBV5-1 and TRBJ2-3, with D perhaps matching TRBD2 (5 bases). This CDR3 comprises 14 residues. Between the trimmed V and J ends, which lost 5 bases and 6 bases, there was a span of 16 bases. Germline-derived CDR1 and CDR2 are SGHRS and YFSETQ. The CDR3 bases are TGCGCCAGCAGAGATGGCCTGGGGAGCGATACGCAGTATTTT. Its protein product is CASRDGLGSDTQYF. The full variable domain, completed using reference TRBV5-1 and TRBJ2-3, is KAGVTQTPRYLIKTRGQQVTLSCSPISGHRSVSWYQQTPGQGLQFLFEYFSETQRNKGNFPGRFSGRQFSNSRSEMNVSTLELGDSALYLCASRDGLGSDTQYFGPGTRLTVL.

The chain links TRBV15 to TRBJ2-1, with D perhaps matching TRBD1 (5 bases). CDR3 length: 15 residues. In germline, CDR1 is LNHNV, CDR2 YYDKDF (reference sequence). Trimming removed 1 base from V and 4 bases from J, with 11 bases in between. This CDR3 is CATSRASDSYNEQFF. The CDR3 DNA is TGTGCCACCAGCAGAGCCTCCGACAGTTACAATGAGCAGTTCTTC.

This clonotype appeared a few times. The CDR3 protein is CASSSMKYNEQFF. The CDR3 bases are TGTGCCAGCAGCTCCATGAAGTACAATGAGCAGTTCTTC. The chain employs TRBV6-6 and TRBJ2-1; no clear D gene. With 6 bases removed from V and 4 bases from J, the gap between germline ends came to 10 bases. The length of the CDR3 is 13 residues. The germline V gene has CDR1 MNHNY and CDR2 SVGAGI (reference sequence).